These 14 T cell receptor beta chains were sequenced from one sample in a study of CD8+CD57+ T cells in acquired aplastic anemia. All patients picked for sequencing had shown, by flow cytometry, an expansion of CD8+CD57+ cells. Genomic DNA acted as the template from which TCR beta VDJ combination and CDR3 sequence profiling were carried out. TCRdb ran MiXCR on the reads and lists one entry per CDR3 protein. The top ten hold roughly 80% of the sample, which has more than 70,000 distinct CDR3 sequences, 70% seen once. The sample taken for sequencing was sorted CD4+, CD8+, or CD8+CD57+ T cells (not recorded which) from PBMCs. The receptors were gathered from a human donor with aplastic anemia.

CDR3 residues: CSAPRLAGPETQYF. The CDR3 DNA follows: TGCAGTGCTCCCCGACTAGCGGGACCGGAGACCCAGTACTTC. The V call is TRBV20-1, the J call TRBJ2-5; 11 bases fit TRBD2. V gave up 5 bases and J gave up 5 bases; unmatched junction bases: 7. This CDR3 contains 14 residues. Germline assignment: CDR1 DFQATT and CDR2 SNEGSKA (reference sequence).

The J gene is TRBJ2-7, the V gene TRBV2; maybe TRBD1 (6 bases). Germline assignment: CDR1 SNHLY and CDR2 FYNNEI. CDR3 length: 13 residues. V was shortened by 8 bases and J by 2 bases, with 13 bases between the two germline ends. The CDR3 DNA sequence: TGTGCCAGCCATGACAGGACGACCTACGAGCAGTACTTC. It yields the protein CASHDRTTYEQYF.

This chain connects TRBV27 to TRBJ2-3; 9 nucleotides align to TRBD1. V lost 5 bases and J lost 3; bases outside the gene matches: 6. Germline V gene sequence: CDR1 MNHEY, CDR2 SMNVEV (reference sequence). The CDR3 has 15 residues. The CDR3 coding sequence is TGTGCCAGCAGTACAGGGGGCGCTGGGACAGATACGCAGTATTTT. Its protein product is CASSTGGAGTDTQYF.

V usage is TRBV7-7 and J usage is TRBJ2-7, with 8 bases fitting TRBD1. The CDR3 consists of 16 residues. J lost 6 bases, V lost 4 bases, and 14 bases had no gene match. The V gene's germline CDR1 is SSHAT and CDR2 FNYEAQ (reference sequence). CDR3 protein: CASSSFRGPTPLEQYF. The CDR3 DNA is TGTGCCAGCAGCTCGTTCAGGGGGCCTACCCCTCTCGAGCAGTACTTC.

In this sample, this clonotype turned up once. This chain joins TRBV15 and TRBJ2-1; no clear D gene. The germline V gene has CDR1 LNHNV and CDR2 YYDKDF (reference sequence). This CDR3 has 12 amino acids. Deletions cut 0 bases from V and 8 bases from J, with 5 bases between. For the CDR3, the DNA is TGTGCCACCAGCAGAGATGGGGATGAGCAGTTCTTC. It codes for CATSRDGDEQFF.

The chain uses TRBV7-9 and TRBJ1-1, with D maybe TRBD1 (5 bases). The germline V gene has CDR1 SEHNR and CDR2 FQNEAQ (reference sequence). CDR3 length: 13 residues. The V and J ends lost 5 bases and 4 bases respectively, with 11 bases between them. The CDR3 here is CASSHYGGTEAFF. CDR3 nucleotide sequence: TGTGCCAGCAGCCACTATGGGGGCACTGAAGCTTTCTTT.

CDR3 sequence reads: CASSYRRDRAGNEQFF. The CDR3 DNA sequence: TGTGCCAGCAGTTACCGGCGGGACAGGGCGGGAAATGAGCAGTTCTTC. J is TRBJ2-1 and V is TRBV6-2 or TRBV6-3, with 9 bases lining up with TRBD1. The CDR3 runs to 16 residues. The trim removed 2 bases at V and 7 bases at J, leaving 9 bases unmatched. The germline gives CDR1 MNHEY, CDR2 SVGEGT.

The chain employs TRBV19 and TRBJ1-5; 12 bases are a match to TRBD1. The V gene's germline CDR1 is LNHDA and CDR2 SQIVND (reference sequence). This CDR3 contains 16 residues. V gave up 7 bases and J gave up 5 bases; unmatched junction bases: 9. The CDR3: CASKGTGGATHQPQHF. The DNA for the CDR3 is TGTGCCAGTAAGGGGACAGGGGGCGCGACGCATCAGCCCCAGCATTTT.

The chain recombines TRBV7-9 with TRBJ2-7, with D unclear. With 3 bases removed from V and 0 bases from J, the gap between germline ends came to 9 bases. The germline CDR1 and CDR2 sequences are SEHNR and FQNEAQ (reference sequence). The CDR3 has 14 amino acids. Here the CDR3 DNA reads TGTGCCAGCAGCTTCTTCGGACCCTCCTACGAGCAGTACTTC. Protein product: CASSFFGPSYEQYF.

Only one count was recorded for this clonotype. The chain carries TRBV14 and TRBJ2-1; D gene ambiguous. CDR3 length: 14 amino acids. Germline assignment: CDR1 SGHDN and CDR2 FVKESK. V gave up 3 bases and J gave up 9 bases, with 15 bases separating them. The CDR3: CASSHESGGGEQFF. CDR3 bases: TGTGCCAGCAGCCATGAATCGGGCGGCGGTGAGCAGTTCTTC.

The V call is TRBV10-3, the J call TRBJ2-1, with 8 bases aligning to TRBD1. Germline lookup yields CDR1 ENHRY and CDR2 SYGVKD. The junction had 4 bases not matched to a gene; V was cut back by 10 bases and J by 2 bases. The CDR3 extends over 13 amino acids. CDR3 in DNA: TGTGCCACAGGACAGGGAACCTACAATGAGCAGTTCTTC. This gives the protein CATGQGTYNEQFF.

This clonotype came up many times. The chain is built from TRBV19 and TRBJ2-7, with D perhaps TRBD1 (5 bases). V lost 9 bases and J lost 3, with 21 bases in between. The CDR3 covers 15 residues. Germline values: CDR1 LNHDA, CDR2 SQIVND (reference sequence). This chain's CDR3 is CASDGWGTRGYEQYF. The DNA of the CDR3 is TGTGCCAGCGACGGGTGGGGCACCCGCGGCTACGAGCAGTACTTC.

V is TRBV9 and J is TRBJ2-7; TRBD2 aligns across 11 bases. Trimming took 5 bases from V and 1 from J; bases not matched to a gene: 5. Germline CDR1 is SGDLS and CDR2 is YYNGEE. CDR3 length: 15 amino acids. For the CDR3, the DNA is TGTGCCAGCAGTGAGGGGACTAGCGGATCCTACGAGCAGTACTTC. It encodes CASSEGTSGSYEQYF. The full variable domain, in which reference TRBV9 and TRBJ2-7 provide the parts outside the CDR3, is DSGVTQTPKHLITATGQRVTLRCSPRSGDLSVYWYQQSLDQGLQFLIQYYNGEERAKGNILERFSAQQFPDLHSELNLSSLELGDSALYFCASSEGTSGSYEQYFGPGTRLTVT.

This chain joins TRBV24-1 and TRBJ1-1; a possible D gene is TRBD1 (6 bases). Per the germline V gene, CDR1 is KGHDR and CDR2 is SFDVKD. The V end lost 7 bases, the J end lost 0 bases, and 8 bases lay between the germline ends. The CDR3 loop spans 13 amino acids. CDR3 in amino acids: CATSQGLNTEAFF. The CDR3 DNA is TGTGCCACCAGCCAGGGGCTGAACACTGAAGCTTTCTTT.